The clone carrying this T cell receptor beta chain was detected only once. Clones were read by immunoSEQ multiplex PCR, and TCRdb kept only the in-frame ones, dropping some. The sample has approximately 97,000 clones; roughly 89% are singletons. This sample is part of a study of control samples from healthy donors and cancer patients. The germline gives CDR1 MDHEN, CDR2 SYDVKM. The CDR3 extends over 13 amino acids. V was trimmed by 1 base and J by 5 bases, leaving 6 bases between them. Sequencing input: blood. The receptor's source is a human donor in good health. The donor label of this sample is uncertain. V usage is TRBV28 and J usage is TRBJ1-5; D uncertain. The CDR3: CASSLFVDQPQHF. Here the CDR3 DNA reads TGTGCCAGCAGTTTATTTGTGGATCAGCCCCAGCATTTT.